One and the same sample provided the 12 T cell receptor beta chains below, sequenced in a study of blood T cell repertoires in COVID-19. The table came from immunoSEQ multiplex PCR; TCRdb's copy has only in-frame clones and leaves some out. In the table there are around 16,000 clones, 82% of which are singletons. The source material was peripheral blood. Every receptor here comes from an elderly man with active or convalescent COVID-19.

The rearrangement uses TRBV6-1 and TRBJ1-4; 7 nucleotides match TRBD1. This CDR3 contains 18 residues. Germline V gene data show CDR1 as MNHNS and CDR2 as SASEGT. Trimming at V came to 1 base and at J to 3 bases, leaving 11 bases not matched to a gene. CDR3 sequence (DNA): TGTGCCAGCAGTGAAGGTCAGGGGGTACTTCTGCCTAATGAAAAACTGTTTTTT. The encoded protein is CASSEGQGVLLPNEKLFF.

This sequence joins TRBV6-5 and TRBJ2-7; tentative D call: TRBD1 (5 bases). The length of the CDR3 is 14 residues. The germline V and J ends were trimmed by 0 bases and 3 bases, with 9 bases remaining between them. In germline, CDR1 is MNHEY, CDR2 SVGAGI. The CDR3 here is CASSYSWQGYEQYF. DNA for the CDR3: TGTGCCAGCAGTTACTCGTGGCAGGGCTACGAGCAGTACTTC.

The chain has TRBV18 and TRBJ1-2; TRBD1 matches at 11 bases. CDR3 size: 14 residues. V dropped 3 bases and J dropped 8; count of bases not matched to a gene: 5. The germline V gene encodes CDR1 KGHSH and CDR2 LQKENI. CDR3 protein: CASSPGQGAEGYTF. The CDR3 DNA is TGTGCCAGCTCACCCGGACAGGGGGCGGAGGGCTACACCTTC.

This clone is judged medium-sized (0.01 to 0.1%). V and J are TRBV7-3 and TRBJ2-3, with D unresolved. This CDR3 comprises 13 residues. Per germline, CDR1 SGHTA and CDR2 FQGTGA. V dropped 11 bases and J dropped 2 bases, with 14 bases sitting between them. CDR3 in DNA: TGTGCCCCCCCTAATATCTCCACAGATACGCAGTATTTT. It translates to CAPPNISTDTQYF.

The chain is built from TRBV7-3 and TRBJ1-1; tentative D call: TRBD1 (5 bases). The CDR3 is 13 residues long. Germline V gene data show CDR1 as SGHTA and CDR2 as FQGTGA. Trimming removed 5 bases from V and 1 base from J, with 8 bases in between. Here the CDR3 reads CASSTDRNTEAFF. The CDR3 region has the DNA TGTGCCAGCAGCACAGACAGGAACACTGAAGCTTTCTTT. The full variable domain, completed using reference TRBV7-3 and TRBJ1-1, is GAGVSQTPSNKVTEKGKYVELRCDPISGHTALYWYRQSLGQGPEFLIYFQGTGAADDSGLPNDRFFAVRPEGSVSTLKIQRTERGDSAVYLCASSTDRNTEAFFGQGTRLTVV.

The J gene is TRBJ2-5, the V gene TRBV7-2; a possible D gene is TRBD2 (6 bases). The V gene lost 5 bases and the J gene lost 8 bases, with 18 bases spanning the gap. The CDR3 runs to 14 residues. Per germline, CDR1 SGHTA and CDR2 FQGNSA. CDR3 region: CASSPRSLSGTQYF. The DNA for the CDR3 is TGTGCCAGCAGCCCACGATCCCTTAGCGGTACCCAGTACTTC.

The rearrangement joins TRBV4-2 to TRBJ1-6, with 9 nucleotides matching TRBD1. The V gene's germline CDR1 is LGHNA and CDR2 YNFKEQ. V shed 0 bases and J 7 bases; nucleotides not matched to a gene: 4. CDR3 length equals 16 residues. The CDR3 here is CASSQERQGGNSPLHF. The CDR3 bases are TGTGCCAGCAGCCAAGAGCGACAGGGGGGGAATTCACCCCTCCACTTT.

V gene TRBV6-5 combines with J gene TRBJ1-1, with unresolved D. CDR3 length equals 13 residues. Trimming cost V 4 bases and J 6 bases, with 12 bases left between them. CDR1 and CDR2 (germline): MNHEY, SVGAGI. The CDR3 reads CASSWSRGAEAFF. CDR3 bases: TGTGCCAGCAGTTGGAGCCGGGGAGCTGAAGCTTTCTTT.

The chain links TRBV6-2 or TRBV6-3 to TRBJ1-2; no reliable D call. The CDR3 is 11 residues long. The V end was cut by 4 bases, the J end by 3 bases, with 3 bases between. Per the germline V gene, CDR1 is MNHEY and CDR2 is SVGEGT. CDR3 nucleotides: TGTGCCAGCAGTTCGGACTATGGCTACACCTTC. This translates into CASSSDYGYTF.

The chain has TRBV28 and TRBJ2-2, with 8 bases lining up with TRBD1. V gave up 10 bases and J gave up 3 bases; unmatched junction bases: 4. The CDR3 length is 13 residues. Germline CDR1 and CDR2: MDHEN and SYDVKM. CDR3 protein: CATGQGYTGELFF. The CDR3 DNA reads as TGTGCCACCGGACAGGGATACACCGGGGAGCTGTTTTTT.

The chain combines TRBV7-3 with TRBJ2-1; D gene uncertain. This CDR3 is built from 14 residues. V lost 2 bases to trimming and J lost 5 bases, with 10 bases between them. Germline V gene data show CDR1 as SGHTA and CDR2 as FQGTGA. The CDR3 nucleotides read TGTGCCAGCAGCTTACCCTCAGCGAACAATGAGCAGTTCTTC. The encoded protein is CASSLPSANNEQFF.

The V gene is TRBV6-1, the J gene TRBJ2-1; unclear D gene. This CDR3 is built from 16 residues. Trimming pared 3 bases from V and 0 bases from J, leaving 12 bases between. Per germline, CDR1 MNHNS and CDR2 SASEGT. The CDR3 nucleotides read TGTGCCAGCAGTGAGCGTGTGGGCCTCTCCTACAATGAGCAGTTCTTC. This encodes CASSERVGLSYNEQFF.